Listed here are 15 T cell receptor beta chains from one sample, sequenced in a study of OX40 agonist ivuxolimab in advanced cancers. Profiling relied on immunoSEQ multiplex PCR, and the TCRdb table lists in-frame clones only, not all of them. The sample lists about 60,000 clones; around 93% were seen once. Specimen: CD4+ or CD8+ T cells sorted from blood, collected in a trial of the OX40 agonist ivuxolimab. The receptors stem from an adult with an advanced solid tumor such as melanoma, head and neck, liver or kidney cancer.

CDR3 loop: CASSLVGGSGNTIYF. The CDR3 region has the DNA TGTGCCAGCAGCTTAGTCGGGGGATCTGGAAACACCATATATTTT. V is TRBV7-2 and J is TRBJ1-3, with a tentative D call TRBD1 (5 bases). The CDR3 totals 15 residues. V was shortened by 1 base and J by 1 base, with 8 bases between the two germline ends. Germline V gene data show CDR1 as SGHTA and CDR2 as FQGNSA.

The gene calls are TRBV11-3 and TRBJ2-7; tentative D call: TRBD2 (5 bases). This CDR3 is built from 13 residues. CDR1 is SGHNT and CDR2 is YENEEA in the germline V gene. V was shortened by 5 bases and J by 4 bases, with 12 bases between the two germline ends. The DNA for the CDR3 is TGTGCCAGCAGCGATTGGACGGGATACGAGCAGTACTTC. Residues: CASSDWTGYEQYF.

In its sample, this clone was seen a few times. The same CDR3 arises from other DNA sequences in this sample as well. This chain connects TRBV9 to TRBJ2-3; D is unclear. V shed 0 bases and J shed 5 bases, with 4 bases lying between them. The germline CDR1 and CDR2 sequences are SGDLS and YYNGEE. The CDR3 sequence is 12 residues long. CDR3 sequence: CASSVAGDTQYF. In DNA, the CDR3 is TGTGCCAGCAGCGTAGCGGGAGATACGCAGTATTTT.

The V and J genes are TRBV28 and TRBJ2-7, with 7 bases matching TRBD1. The CDR3 spans 14 residues. After removal of 7 bases from V and 3 bases from J, the junction contained 9 bases not matched to a gene. Germline lookup yields CDR1 MDHEN and CDR2 SYDVKM. The CDR3 DNA sequence: TGTGCCAGCACACTTCGGGACAGTATCTACGAGCAGTACTTC. Translated: CASTLRDSIYEQYF. Together with reference TRBV28 and TRBJ2-7, the CDR3 gives the full variable domain: DVKVTQSSRYLVKRTGEKVFLECVQDMDHENMFWYRQDPGLGLRLIYFSYDVKMKEKGDIPEGYSVSREKKERFSLILESASTNQTSMYLCASTLRDSIYEQYFGPGTRLTVT.

The rearrangement uses TRBV6-4 and TRBJ1-1; D remains ambiguous. This CDR3 is 12 amino acids long. Trimming removed 0 bases at V and 7 bases at J, with 6 bases between. Germline CDR1 and CDR2: MRHNA and SNTAGT. CDR3 region: CASSDSGGEAFF. In DNA form, the CDR3 reads TGTGCCAGCAGTGACTCCGGCGGTGAAGCTTTCTTT.

This rearrangement joins TRBV29-1 to TRBJ2-2; 7 positions agree with TRBD2. This CDR3 region has 14 residues. V lost 3 bases to trimming and J lost 7 bases; unmatched junction nucleotides: 8. Per the germline V gene, CDR1 is SQVTM and CDR2 is ANQGSEA. CDR3 residues: CSVEAGDRHGELFF. The CDR3 DNA reads as TGCAGCGTTGAGGCGGGAGATCGTCACGGGGAGCTGTTTTTT.

This chain connects TRBV28 to TRBJ2-2; 7 bases fit TRBD2. The CDR3 consists of 16 residues. The V segment lost 2 bases and the J segment 9 bases; nucleotides outside the gene matches: 12. Germline V gives CDR1 MDHEN, CDR2 SYDVKM. CDR3 sequence reads: CASSLGEGLYFRELFF. The CDR3 coding sequence is TGTGCCAGCAGTTTAGGGGAGGGCCTATATTTCAGGGAGCTGTTTTTT.

This clone was observed a single time. The chain joins TRBV13 to TRBJ1-3; the match to TRBD1 covers 9 bases. V shed 0 bases and J 0 bases; nucleotides not matched to a gene: 9. This CDR3 has 19 amino acids. Germline CDR1 reads PRHDT; CDR2 reads FYEKMQ (reference sequence). Written as DNA, the CDR3 is TGTGCCAGCAGCTTAGGAGGGGGGACAGGGATTTTCTCTGGAAACACCATATATTTT. Translation gives CASSLGGGTGIFSGNTIYF.

This clone turned up a few times. The chain joins TRBV6-5 to TRBJ2-5; 11 bases are a match to TRBD1. The CDR3 length is 13 residues. Germline V lookup: CDR1 MNHEY, CDR2 SVGAGI. The J segment lost 4 bases and the V segment lost 6 bases, leaving 1 base of the junction unmatched. DNA for the CDR3: TGTGCCAGCAGCGGGACAGGGGGAGAGACCCAGTACTTC. Translation: CASSGTGGETQYF.

The chain recombines TRBV5-4 with TRBJ1-3, with D possibly TRBD1 on 5 matching bases. Germline lookup yields CDR1 SGHNT and CDR2 YYREEE (reference sequence). CDR3 length: 17 residues. The V and J ends lost 1 base and 0 bases respectively, with 14 bases between them. This CDR3 is CASSLSLGTVSGNTIYF. The CDR3 nucleotides are TGTGCCAGCAGCTTGAGCCTTGGGACTGTCTCTGGAAACACCATATATTTT.

V usage is TRBV27 and J usage is TRBJ1-2, with D possibly matching TRBD1 (5 bases). There are 13 residues in the CDR3. Per the germline V gene, CDR1 is MNHEY and CDR2 is SMNVEV (reference sequence). V was trimmed by 0 bases and J by 6 bases, leaving 8 bases between them. The CDR3 spells CASSLSGANGYTF. In DNA form, the CDR3 reads TGTGCCAGCAGTTTATCAGGGGCGAATGGCTACACCTTC.

This clone has only a few counts. V usage is TRBV27 and J usage is TRBJ1-5; D might be TRBD1 (6 bases). Germline loops: CDR1 MNHEY, CDR2 SMNVEV (reference sequence). The length of the CDR3 is 16 residues. V was cut by 6 bases and J by 4 bases, with 19 bases left in between. This chain's CDR3 is CASSPLTQGPNQPQHF. CDR3 bases: TGTGCCAGCAGCCCTTTGACCCAGGGGCCTAATCAGCCCCAGCATTTT.

The gene calls are TRBV2 and TRBJ2-1; D may be TRBD2 (6 bases). Trimming cost V 7 bases and J 8 bases, with 21 bases left between them. The CDR3 covers 15 residues. Germline values: CDR1 SNHLY, CDR2 FYNNEI. The CDR3 spells CASNQGLGGTDEQFF. The CDR3 DNA follows: TGTGCCAGCAATCAAGGACTGGGGGGTACGGATGAGCAGTTCTTC.

CDR3 in amino acids: CASSVSGTGGAYEQYF. In nucleotides, the CDR3 is TGTGCCAGCAGTGTATCCGGGACAGGGGGCGCCTACGAGCAGTACTTC. V gene TRBV6-1 combines with J gene TRBJ2-7, with 12 bases lining up with TRBD1. V was clipped by 4 bases and J by 2 bases; unmatched bases: 6. The CDR3 covers 16 residues. Germline lookup yields CDR1 MNHNS and CDR2 SASEGT.

The chain links TRBV6-6 to TRBJ1-2; D is uncertain. The length of the CDR3 is 11 residues. Germline CDR1 MNHNY, CDR2 SVGAGI (reference sequence). Between the trimmed V and J ends, which lost 7 bases and 8 bases, there was a span of 11 bases. CDR3 sequence (DNA): TGTGCCAGCAAATTTAACTTCGGCTACACCTTC. Translation gives CASKFNFGYTF.